A single sample gave rise to the 3 T cell receptor beta chains below, sequenced in a study of cytomegalovirus exposure and HLA in healthy donors. The PCR was carried out with 60 Vbeta primers and 13 Jbeta primers. Assay used: immunoSEQ multiplex PCR; TCRdb lists only in-frame clones, some missing. The sample holds about 200,000 clones; about 81% are singletons and the top ten take approximately 1.8%. Sample: PBMCs. The origin of the receptors is a man aged 18 to 35 in good health and CMV-seronegative.

V usage is TRBV4-1 and J usage is TRBJ2-7, with D possibly TRBD1 on 6 matching bases. V dropped 5 bases and J dropped 5 bases, with 13 bases sitting between them. This CDR3 comprises 13 residues. The germline V gene encodes CDR1 MGHRA and CDR2 YSYEKL. The CDR3 DNA reads as TGCGCCAGCAGCACGACAGGTCCCCACGAGCAGTACTTC. This encodes CASSTTGPHEQYF.

The chain couples TRBV19 to TRBJ1-5; D not certain. Trimming removed 5 bases from V and 1 base from J, with 12 bases in between. The length of the CDR3 is 15 residues. Looked up from germline, CDR1 is LNHDA and CDR2 is SQIVND (reference sequence). CDR3 DNA: TGTGCCAGTAGTCTTCAGTCGGGGAGCAATCAGCCCCAGCATTTT. Amino acids: CASSLQSGSNQPQHF.

This sequence joins TRBV10-3 and TRBJ2-1; the D gene is possibly TRBD2 (6 bases). Trimming removed 4 bases at V and 7 bases at J, with 14 bases between. Per germline, CDR1 ENHRY and CDR2 SYGVKD. CDR3 length equals 14 residues. The CDR3 DNA reads TGTGCCATCAGTGCGGGAGAAGCTTCAAATGAGCAGTTCTTC. Protein product: CAISAGEASNEQFF.